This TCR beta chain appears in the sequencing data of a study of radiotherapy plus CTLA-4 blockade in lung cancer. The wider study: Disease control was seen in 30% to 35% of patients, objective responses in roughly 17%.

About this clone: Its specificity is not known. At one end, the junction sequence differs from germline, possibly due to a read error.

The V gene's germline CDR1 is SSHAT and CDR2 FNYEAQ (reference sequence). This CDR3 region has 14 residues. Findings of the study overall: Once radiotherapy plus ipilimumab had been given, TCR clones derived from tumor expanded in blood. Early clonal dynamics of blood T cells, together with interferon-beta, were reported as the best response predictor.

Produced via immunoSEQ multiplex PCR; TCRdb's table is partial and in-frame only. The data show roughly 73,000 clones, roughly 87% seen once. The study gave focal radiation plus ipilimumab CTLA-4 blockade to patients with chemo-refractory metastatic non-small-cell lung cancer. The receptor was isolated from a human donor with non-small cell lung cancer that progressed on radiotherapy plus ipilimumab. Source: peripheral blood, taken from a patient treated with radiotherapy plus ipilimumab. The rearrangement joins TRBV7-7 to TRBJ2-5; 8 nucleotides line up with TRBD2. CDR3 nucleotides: TGTGCTAGCAGCTTAGCGGGGCAGCAAGAGACCCAGTACTTC. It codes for CASSLAGQQETQYF. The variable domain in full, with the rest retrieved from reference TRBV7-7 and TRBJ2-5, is GAGVSQSPRYKVTKRGQDVTLRCDPISSHATLYWYQQALGQGPEFLTYFNYEAQPDKSGLPSDRFSAERPEGSISTLTIQRTEQRDSAMYRCASSLAGQQETQYFGPGTRLLVL.